A single sample gave rise to the 8 T cell receptor beta chains below, sequenced in a study of PD-1 blockade in classical Hodgkin lymphoma. The repertoire was sequenced with immunoSEQ multiplex PCR; TCRdb's copy has only in-frame clones and lacks some. The sample carries some 62,000 clones, roughly 88% recorded once. Each patient experienced a relapse that followed autologous stem cell transplantation, and brentuximab vedotin exposure varied. The sample was peripheral blood mononuclear cells (PBMCs), taken at baseline. The receptor source for this set is a human donor with classical Hodgkin lymphoma.

The chain uses TRBV9 and TRBJ2-1, with D possibly being TRBD1 (6 bases). Germline assignment: CDR1 SGDLS and CDR2 YYNGEE. The CDR3 loop spans 21 amino acids. Trimming removed 0 bases at V and 2 bases at J, with 27 bases between. Written as DNA, the CDR3 is TGTGCCAGCAGCGTAGACTGGACAGTAGTTCCCCCGGCCGTCCCCTACAATGAGCAGTTCTTC. Translating it yields CASSVDWTVVPPAVPYNEQFF.

V is TRBV5-1 and J is TRBJ1-3; D is unresolved. Looked up from germline, CDR1 is SGHRS and CDR2 is YFSETQ. This CDR3 is 14 amino acids long. The V end lost 0 bases, the J end lost 2 bases, and 6 bases lay between the germline ends. CDR3 DNA: TGCGCCAGCAGCTTGGAAGGGACTGGAAACACCATATATTTT. Translating it yields CASSLEGTGNTIYF.

The CDR3 region has the DNA TGTGCCAGCAGCTCCTCTGGGACTAGCGGGAGCCCAAGCACAGATACGCAGTATTTT. It yields the protein CASSSSGTSGSPSTDTQYF. The V call is TRBV7-3, the J call TRBJ2-3; 14 nucleotides agree with TRBD2. The CDR3 is 19 amino acids. The J segment lost 0 bases and the V segment lost 4 bases, leaving 9 bases of the junction unmatched. Germline CDR1 is SGHTA and CDR2 is FQGTGA.

This chain joins TRBV18 and TRBJ1-2, with D unclear. V was shortened by 6 bases and J by 8 bases, with 10 bases between the two germline ends. Germline V gene sequence: CDR1 KGHSH, CDR2 LQKENI. The CDR3 length is 11 residues. CDR3 DNA: TGTGCCAGCTCCATGGGTCAGGGCTACACCTTC. This sequence encodes CASSMGQGYTF.

This clone was found once. This chain connects TRBV19 to TRBJ1-2, with 9 bases identical to TRBD1. This CDR3 comprises 16 residues. J gave up 4 bases and V 5 bases, and 11 bases lay outside the gene matches. CDR1 LNHDA and CDR2 SQIVND come from the germline V gene (reference sequence). The CDR3, as DNA: TGTGCCAGTAGTGCGTTGACAGGGGGGGACGTCTATGGCTACACCTTC. Its protein is CASSALTGGDVYGYTF.

The V call is TRBV14, the J call TRBJ1-2; D remains ambiguous. Trimming cost V 0 bases and J 8 bases, with 13 bases left between them. The CDR3 runs to 14 residues. Germline V gene sequence: CDR1 SGHDN, CDR2 FVKESK. The CDR3 spells CASSQDMSVRGYTF. CDR3 nucleotide sequence: TGTGCCAGCAGCCAAGACATGAGTGTTCGGGGCTACACCTTC.

CDR3 sequence: CASSVERWAYNEQFF. In nucleotides, the CDR3 is TGTGCCAGCAGCGTAGAGCGATGGGCCTACAATGAGCAGTTCTTC. This rearrangement joins TRBV9 to TRBJ2-1; D gene unclear. The CDR3 has 15 amino acids. CDR1 is SGDLS, CDR2 YYNGEE, per germline. Trimming left V 0 bases short and J 2 bases short, with 9 bases between.

The chain joins TRBV7-7 to TRBJ1-1; D is undetermined. This CDR3 has 14 amino acids. Germline lookup yields CDR1 SSHAT and CDR2 FNYEAQ (reference sequence). V lost 5 bases, J lost 0 bases, and 10 bases lay in between. CDR3 in amino acids: CASSLETLNTEAFF. CDR3 nucleotides: TGTGCCAGCAGCCTTGAGACCCTGAACACTGAAGCTTTCTTT.